This TCR beta chain is drawn from a study of vaccination and CD4 T cells after COVID-19. Study-wide context: Comprising six males and four females, the convalescent participants counted two Hispanic individuals among them. As their vaccination, participants received two doses of either BNT162b2 or mRNA-1273 vaccine.

This clonotype has just one count. The antigen is unknown. Treatment given: approximately 11-day PBMC culture with coronavirus spike peptide pools or control peptides (ViraFEST assay). The V gene's germline CDR1 is SGHTA and CDR2 FQGTGA. Trimming shortened V by 5 bases and J by 0 bases, and 13 bases separated the two germline ends. The CDR3 contains 16 residues. Researchers used the Oncomine TCR Beta short-read assay to sequence DNA from cultured CD4+ T cells. Once CD4+ T cells had been cultured, genomic DNA was extracted from them. TCRdb reprocessed the PCR reads via MiXCR and lists one record per CDR3 protein. Of 10,000 to 15,000 distinct CDR3 sequences in the sample, about 61% were seen once. Overall study findings and caveats: Relatively small numbers of convalescent patients were studied, with no early post-infection timepoints included.

This chain connects TRBV7-3 to TRBJ2-2; D is uncertain. Specimen: CD4+ T cells from blood, cultured in vitro. The clonotype comes from a human donor who had recovered from COVID-19. The CDR3 reads CASSPLGGPNTGELFF. The CDR3 nucleotides read TGTGCCAGCAGCCCCTTGGGTGGGCCGAACACCGGGGAGCTGTTTTTT. Full variable domain (outside the CDR3, taken from reference TRBV7-3 and TRBJ2-2): GAGVSQTPSNKVTEKGKYVELRCDPISGHTALYWYRQSLGQGPEFLIYFQGTGAADDSGLPNDRFFAVRPEGSVSTLKIQRTERGDSAVYLCASSPLGGPNTGELFFGEGSRLTVL.